Listed below are T cell receptor beta chains from one sample, sequenced in a study of T cell repertoires in cytomegalovirus infection. TCRdb fed the reads into MiXCR, producing one record per CDR3 protein. The table records approximately 140,000 distinct CDR3 sequences, 5% to 6.5% of them present only once. The sequenced material came from PBMCs. The receptors stem from a human donor in good health (CMV status not recorded). Some clones in this sample may be carry-over from other donors' samples. The CDR3 runs from the conserved cysteine through the conserved F or W. A D gene is named only where the DNA matches it firmly. Some rows mark clone size as missing; the rest say once, few, many or name a class of expanded clone.

clone_size: many; v_call: TRBV11-2; cdr3_length: 15; d_call: TRBD1; j_call: TRBJ1-3; cdr3_aa: CASSSYRGSGNTIYF; cdr3_nt: TGTGCCAGCAGCTCCTACAGGGGATCTGGAAACACCATATATTTT
clone_size: many; v_call: TRBV7-2; cdr3_length: 17; d_call: TRBD2; j_call: TRBJ2-3; cdr3_aa: CASSLVGSGGATDTQYF; cdr3_nt: TGTGCCAGCAGCTTAGTCGGTAGCGGGGGGGCCACAGATACGCAGTATTTT
clone_size: -; v_call: TRBV20-1; cdr3_length: 13; d_call: -; j_call: TRBJ2-7; cdr3_aa: CSATSLSSYEQYF; cdr3_nt: TGCAGTGCTACAAGCCTGAGCTCCTACGAGCAGTACTTC
clone_size: many; v_call: TRBV27; cdr3_length: 15; d_call: TRBD1; j_call: TRBJ1-5; cdr3_aa: CASSSGTGSNQPQHF; cdr3_nt: TGTGCCAGCAGTTCCGGGACAGGGAGCAATCAGCCCCAGCATTTT
clone_size: many; v_call: TRBV7-3; cdr3_length: 16; d_call: -; j_call: TRBJ2-2; cdr3_aa: CASSLSGTRGTGELFF; cdr3_nt: TGTGCCAGCAGCTTATCAGGGACCCGAGGCACCGGGGAGCTGTTTTTT
clone_size: -; v_call: TRBV3-1; cdr3_length: 15; d_call: -; j_call: TRBJ2-5; cdr3_aa: CASRQPGSDQETQYF; cdr3_nt: TGTGCCAGCAGACAACCGGGATCCGACCAAGAGACCCAGTACTTC
clone_size: many; v_call: TRBV28; cdr3_length: 11; d_call: TRBD2; j_call: TRBJ2-5; cdr3_aa: CASSRGETQYF; cdr3_nt: TGTGCCAGCTCGCGGGGGGAGACCCAGTACTTC
clone_size: many; v_call: TRBV7-2; cdr3_length: 12; d_call: TRBD1; j_call: TRBJ1-2; cdr3_aa: CASSLTGGGYTF; cdr3_nt: TGTGCCAGCAGCTTGACAGGGGGCGGCTACACCTTC
clone_size: many; v_call: TRBV11-3; cdr3_length: 16; d_call: -; j_call: TRBJ2-3; cdr3_aa: CASSLMGGEGTDTQYF; cdr3_nt: TGTGCCAGCAGCTTGATGGGGGGCGAAGGCACAGATACGCAGTATTTT
clone_size: many; v_call: TRBV11-2; cdr3_length: 13; d_call: -; j_call: TRBJ1-3; cdr3_aa: CASSLDLQNTIYF; cdr3_nt: TGTGCCAGCAGCTTAGATTTACAAAACACCATATATTTT